The 19 T cell receptor beta chains listed next were all sequenced from one sample in a study of T-cell reconstitution after alpha-beta-depleted transplantation in children (dated by TCRdb to the mid-2010s). The receptor library was made with PCR. Sequenced using an Illumina HiSeq 2500. TCR library preparation used molecular barcoding, with unique molecular identifiers applied to normalize quantification of the TCRbeta repertoire. TCRdb trimmed public reads at Q25 via fastp, called clones via MiXCR and kept in-frame beta chains. Rows are combined by CDR3 protein, so each entry shows the most common genes and DNA. This sample gives some 200,000 distinct CDR3 sequences in total; approximately 11% of them show up just once. The ten largest clonotypes hold roughly 27% of the sample. The meaning of the sample's treatment or condition label: allogeneic hematopoietic cell transplantation with graft depleted of TCRalphabeta T cells and CD19 B cells.

The specimen comprised PBMCs, sampled before TCRalphabeta/CD19-depleted stem cell transplant. The receptors shown here come from a child younger than two with acute myeloid leukemia, due to receive a stem cell transplant.

The gene calls are TRBV5-1 and TRBJ2-3; TRBD2 matches at 8 bases. The trim removed 2 bases at V and 2 bases at J, leaving 10 bases unmatched. CDR1 is SGHRS and CDR2 is YFSETQ in the germline V gene. There are 17 residues in the CDR3. The CDR3 sequence: CASSLIPAGVATDTQYF. Here the CDR3 DNA reads TGCGCCAGCAGCTTAATACCAGCGGGGGTCGCCACAGATACGCAGTATTTT.

This clonotype was seen at least ten times. V usage is TRBV20-1 and J usage is TRBJ2-3; 12 bases line up with TRBD2. CDR1 is DFQATT, CDR2 SNEGSKA, per germline (reference sequence). After removal of 5 bases from V and 6 bases from J, the junction contained 3 bases not matched to a gene. This CDR3 is built from 13 residues. DNA for the CDR3: TGCAGTGCTCGGACTAGCGGGAAGGATACGCAGTATTTT. Residues: CSARTSGKDTQYF.

The rearrangement links TRBV12-3 or TRBV12-4 to TRBJ2-7, with 12 bases lining up with TRBD2. This CDR3 comprises 15 residues. The V gene end was trimmed by 5 bases and the J gene end by 5 bases; junction bases not matched to a gene: 7. The CDR3 is CASSGGLAGSHEQYF. The CDR3 DNA reads as TGTGCCAGCAGTGGAGGACTAGCGGGAAGTCACGAGCAGTACTTC.

This clonotype was counted at least ten times. The rearrangement joins TRBV12-3 or TRBV12-4 to TRBJ1-5; 9 bases are a match to TRBD1. Trimming removed 5 bases from V and 6 bases from J; junction bases left unmatched: 14. This CDR3 is built from 17 residues. The CDR3 spells CASSLGRTGAMRQPQHF. CDR3 DNA: TGTGCCAGCAGTCTAGGTCGGACAGGGGCAATGCGTCAGCCCCAGCATTTT.

This clonotype was counted many times. This chain connects TRBV12-3 or TRBV12-4 to TRBJ1-2; TRBD1 agrees at 9 bases. There are 13 residues in the CDR3. The trim removed 5 bases at V and 6 bases at J, leaving 4 bases unmatched. CDR3 protein: CASSRQGDNGYTF. The CDR3 region has the DNA TGTGCCAGCAGTAGACAGGGGGACAATGGCTACACCTTC.

This clonotype was found many times. The chain couples TRBV30 to TRBJ2-1; D not resolved. In germline, CDR1 is GTSNPN, CDR2 SVGIG (reference sequence). V was cut by 7 bases and J by 10 bases, with 14 bases left in between. This CDR3 has 11 amino acids. The CDR3 is CASTTAREQFF. The CDR3 DNA is TGTGCCTCCACCACCGCAAGGGAGCAGTTCTTC.

This clonotype has at least ten counts. The CDR3 region has the DNA TGTGCCAGCAGGCCCCAGGGGGCAAGCTCCTACGAGCAGTACTTC. Translated, it gives CASRPQGASSYEQYF. V is TRBV6-5 and J is TRBJ2-7, with TRBD1 identical over 8 bases. Germline V lookup: CDR1 MNHEY, CDR2 SVGAGI. V lost 6 bases to trimming and J lost 0 bases; unmatched junction nucleotides: 7. The CDR3 loop spans 15 amino acids.

This clonotype was counted ten times or more. V and J are TRBV5-1 and TRBJ1-3, with D uncertain. Germline CDR1 is SGHRS and CDR2 is YFSETQ. V was trimmed by 3 bases and J by 0 bases, leaving 19 bases between them. This CDR3 has 18 amino acids. The CDR3: CASSSGLRGSSSGNTIYF. For the CDR3, the DNA is TGCGCCAGCAGCTCCGGTCTGAGAGGATCGAGCTCTGGAAACACCATATATTTT. Based on the CDR3 plus reference TRBV5-1 and TRBJ1-3, the full variable domain is KAGVTQTPRYLIKTRGQQVTLSCSPISGHRSVSWYQQTPGQGLQFLFEYFSETQRNKGNFPGRFSGRQFSNSRSEMNVSTLELGDSALYLCASSSGLRGSSSGNTIYFGEGSWLTVV.

Ten or more counts support this clonotype. The chain is built from TRBV20-1 and TRBJ2-1; D remains ambiguous. The CDR3 is 10 residues long. Germline V lookup: CDR1 DFQATT, CDR2 SNEGSKA (reference sequence). V lost 2 bases and J lost 7, with 3 bases in between. As DNA, the CDR3 is TGCAGTGCTAGACTAAATGAGCAGTTCTTC. Translating gives CSARLNEQFF.

V and J are TRBV4-2 and TRBJ2-3; D unclear. CDR3 length: 13 amino acids. V dropped 0 bases and J dropped 4 bases, with 5 bases sitting between them. CDR1 and CDR2 (germline): LGHNA, YNFKEQ. DNA of the CDR3: TGTGCCAGCAGCCAAGATTTGCCAGATACGCAGTATTTT. Translation: CASSQDLPDTQYF.

The rearrangement links TRBV3-1 to TRBJ1-6, with a weak D call TRBD1 (5 bases). CDR3 length: 16 residues. The V end lost 1 base, the J end lost 7 bases, and 14 bases lay between the germline ends. The V gene's germline CDR1 is LGHDT and CDR2 YNNKEL (reference sequence). CDR3 amino acids: CASSQAAGLPNSPLHF. The CDR3 DNA sequence: TGTGCCAGCAGCCAAGCCGCAGGGCTGCCCAATTCACCCCTCCACTTT.

In this sample, this clonotype turned up many times. The chain employs TRBV12-3 or TRBV12-4 and TRBJ2-7; D is undetermined. Trimming shortened V by 2 bases and J by 4 bases, and 9 bases separated the two germline ends. CDR3 length equals 13 residues. CDR3 amino acids: CASSLRQAYEQYF. As DNA, the CDR3 is TGTGCCAGCAGTTTAAGGCAGGCTTACGAGCAGTACTTC.

This clonotype was seen many times. The V call is TRBV28, the J call TRBJ1-4; possible D gene TRBD1, 5 bases. Trimming shortened V by 1 base and J by 0 bases, and 15 bases separated the two germline ends. Per the germline V gene, CDR1 is MDHEN and CDR2 is SYDVKM. The CDR3 has 18 amino acids. In nucleotides, the CDR3 is TGTGCCAGCAGTTTATCCTCCGGGACGGTTGCAACTAATGAAAAACTGTTTTTT. Translated: CASSLSSGTVATNEKLFF.

The table lists this clonotype with many counts. This chain connects TRBV24-1 to TRBJ2-1, with TRBD2 identical over 9 bases. Germline CDR1 KGHDR, CDR2 SFDVKD. The length of the CDR3 is 15 residues. Trimming removed 5 bases from V and 8 bases from J; junction bases left unmatched: 9. CDR3 sequence: CATSAGGRAKDEQFF. CDR3 coding DNA: TGTGCCACCAGTGCGGGCGGGAGGGCCAAGGATGAGCAGTTCTTC.

This clonotype was counted at least ten times. V and J are TRBV20-1 and TRBJ2-1; weak D call: TRBD2 (5 bases). The CDR3 is 14 amino acids. V was pared by 4 bases and J by 0 bases, with 10 bases between. The germline gives CDR1 DFQATT, CDR2 SNEGSKA (reference sequence). The CDR3 nucleotides read TGCAGTGCTACTCTAGCAGCCTCCTACAATGAGCAGTTCTTC. Translated, it gives CSATLAASYNEQFF.

This clonotype was detected ten times or more. CDR3 sequence reads: CASSLSGTSGSEQFF. The CDR3, as DNA: TGTGCCAGCAGCTTGAGCGGGACTAGCGGGAGTGAGCAGTTCTTC. The J gene is TRBJ2-1, the V gene TRBV7-9, with 14 bases aligning to TRBD2. The V gene's germline CDR1 is SEHNR and CDR2 FQNEAQ (reference sequence). Trimming took 3 bases from V and 9 from J; bases not matched to a gene: 4. The length of the CDR3 is 15 residues.

Of note for this clonotype: A much larger clone is a single base away; this may be a read error. This sequence joins TRBV28 and TRBJ1-2; 9 nucleotides match TRBD1. There are 17 residues in the CDR3. CDR1 is MDHEN and CDR2 is SYDVKM in the germline V gene. The CDR3 here is CDSSTLGQGKANYGYTF. CDR3 nucleotide sequence: TGTGACAGCAGCACACTAGGACAGGGGAAGGCTAACTATGGCTACACCTTC.

This clonotype was counted at least ten times. The V and J genes are TRBV11-3 and TRBJ1-1; TRBD1 is a possible D gene (6 bases). The germline CDR1 and CDR2 sequences are SGHNT and YENEEA. The V and J ends lost 5 bases and 0 bases respectively, with 13 bases between them. The CDR3 contains 15 residues. CDR3 loop: CASSLGGVMNTEAFF. The CDR3 DNA is TGTGCCAGCAGCCTAGGGGGGGTGATGAACACTGAAGCTTTCTTT. The full variable domain, its missing parts supplied by reference TRBV11-3 and TRBJ1-1, is EAGVVQSPRYKIIEKKQPVAFWCNPISGHNTLYWYLQNLGQGPELLIRYENEEAVDDSQLPKDRFSAERLKGVDSTLKIQPAELGDSAVYLCASSLGGVMNTEAFFGQGTRLTVV.

This clonotype was recorded at least ten times. CDR3 DNA sequence: TGCGCCAGCAGCTTGGCGGGTAGCAGGGATACGCAGTATTTT. This codes for CASSLAGSRDTQYF. This chain joins TRBV5-1 and TRBJ2-3; no reliable D call. Per the germline V gene, CDR1 is SGHRS and CDR2 is YFSETQ. CDR3 size: 14 residues. V lost 0 bases and J 6 bases, leaving 11 bases between the germline ends.